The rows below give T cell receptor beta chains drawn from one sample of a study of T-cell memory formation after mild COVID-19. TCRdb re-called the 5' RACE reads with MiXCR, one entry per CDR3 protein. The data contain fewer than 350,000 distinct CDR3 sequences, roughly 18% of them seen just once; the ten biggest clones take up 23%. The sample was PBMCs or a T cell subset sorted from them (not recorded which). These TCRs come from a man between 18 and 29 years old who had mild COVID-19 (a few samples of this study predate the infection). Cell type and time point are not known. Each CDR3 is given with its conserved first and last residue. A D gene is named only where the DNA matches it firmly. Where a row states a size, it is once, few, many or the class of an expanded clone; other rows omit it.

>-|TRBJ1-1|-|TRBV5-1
TGCGCCAGCAGCTCCCGAAGGAACAGCGTTAACACTGAAGCTTTCTTT
CASSSRRNSVNTEAFF
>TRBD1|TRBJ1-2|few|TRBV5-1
TGCGCCAGCAGATCCGGGACAGTGGCTGGCTACACCTTC
CASRSGTVAGYTF
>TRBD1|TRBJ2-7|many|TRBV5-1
TGCGCCAGCAGCCCGGAAGGGACAGGGACCCACGAGCAGTACTTC
CASSPEGTGTHEQYF
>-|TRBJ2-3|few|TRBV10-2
TGCGCCAGCAGTAGCGTAGATACGCAGTATTTT
CASSSVDTQYF
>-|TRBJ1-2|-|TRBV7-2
TGTGCCAGCAGCTTTGGACAGCGAACCTATGGCTACACCTTC
CASSFGQRTYGYTF
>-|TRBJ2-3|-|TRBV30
TGTGCCTGGAGTCCCGGGGACACAGATACGCAGTATTTT
CAWSPGDTDTQYF
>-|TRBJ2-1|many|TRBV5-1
TGCGCCAGCAGCTTCCGGCTAGGGGTCGCTGATGAGCAGTTCTTC
CASSFRLGVADEQFF
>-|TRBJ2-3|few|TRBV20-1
TGCAGTGCTCTGAGCCCCACCCAGAGGACAGATACGCAGTATTTT
CSALSPTQRTDTQYF
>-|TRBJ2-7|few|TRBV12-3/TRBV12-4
TGTGCCAGCAGTTTAGAAGGGGCGTCGTCCGAGCAGTACTTC
CASSLEGASSEQYF
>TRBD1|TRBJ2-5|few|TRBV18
TGTGCCAGCTCACCACTCCCGGTGACTTCGACAGGGAAGGAGACCCAGTACTTC
CASSPLPVTSTGKETQYF
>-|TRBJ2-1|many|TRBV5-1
TGCGCCAGCAGCAGCAGGGGCCAACTCGGCAATGAGCAGTTCTTC
CASSSRGQLGNEQFF
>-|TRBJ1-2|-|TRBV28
TGTGCCAGCAGTTTTCCCGGGGAGAACTATGGCTACACCTTC
CASSFPGENYGYTF
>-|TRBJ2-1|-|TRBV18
TGTGCCAGCTCACCGACGGACTTCCCTATGAATGAGCAGTTCTTC
CASSPTDFPMNEQFF
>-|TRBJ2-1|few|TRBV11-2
TGTGCCAGCAGCTTTAGCCCTAACAATGAGCAGTTCTTC
CASSFSPNNEQFF
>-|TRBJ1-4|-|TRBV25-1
TGTGCCAGCGGAACAACTAATGAAAAACTGTTTTTT
CASGTTNEKLFF
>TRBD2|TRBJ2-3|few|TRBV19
TGTGCCAGTAGTAATAGCGGGGGGAACCCGTACACAGATACGCAGTATTTT
CASSNSGGNPYTDTQYF
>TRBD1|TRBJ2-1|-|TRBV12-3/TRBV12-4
TGTGCCAGCAGTCCCCCCCTATGGACAGGGTACAATGAGCAGTTCTTC
CASSPPLWTGYNEQFF
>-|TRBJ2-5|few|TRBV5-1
TGCGCCAGCAGCCCGGACCCCCCTATCCTTGCAGGGGAGACCCAGTACTTC
CASSPDPPILAGETQYF
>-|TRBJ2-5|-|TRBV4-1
TGCGCCAGCAGCCTGGTCGGGGGAACCGTTGAGACCCAGTACTTC
CASSLVGGTVETQYF